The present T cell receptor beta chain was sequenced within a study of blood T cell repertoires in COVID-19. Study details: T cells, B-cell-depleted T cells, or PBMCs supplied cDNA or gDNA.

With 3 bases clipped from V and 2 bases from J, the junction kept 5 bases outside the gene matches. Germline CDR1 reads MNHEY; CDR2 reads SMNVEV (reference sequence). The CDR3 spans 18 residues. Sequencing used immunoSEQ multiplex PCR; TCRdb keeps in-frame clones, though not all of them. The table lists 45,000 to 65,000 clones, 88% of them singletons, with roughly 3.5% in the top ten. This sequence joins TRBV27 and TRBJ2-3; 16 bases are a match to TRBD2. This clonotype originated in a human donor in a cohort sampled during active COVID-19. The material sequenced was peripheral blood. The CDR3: CASSLGLAGGPVTDTQYF. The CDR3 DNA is TGTGCCAGCAGTTTGGGACTAGCGGGAGGGCCGGTCACAGATACGCAGTATTTT.